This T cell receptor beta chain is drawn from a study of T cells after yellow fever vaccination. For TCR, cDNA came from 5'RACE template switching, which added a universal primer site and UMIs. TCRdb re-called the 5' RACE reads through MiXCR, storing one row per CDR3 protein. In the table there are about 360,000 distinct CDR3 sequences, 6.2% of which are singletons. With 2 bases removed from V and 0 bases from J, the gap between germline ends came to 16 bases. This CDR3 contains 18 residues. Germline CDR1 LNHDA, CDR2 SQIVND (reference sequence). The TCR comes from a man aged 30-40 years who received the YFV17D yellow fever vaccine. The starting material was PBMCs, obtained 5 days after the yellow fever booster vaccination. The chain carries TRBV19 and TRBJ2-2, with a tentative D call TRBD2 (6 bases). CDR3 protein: CASSIRQGLAANTGELFF. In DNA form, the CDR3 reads TGTGCCAGTAGTATACGGCAGGGTTTAGCGGCGAACACCGGGGAGCTGTTTTTT.